Described below is a single T cell receptor (beta chain) sequence and its context. Its antigen is unknown. Per-nucleotide qualities are absent, and no much larger clonotype sits a single base away. The junction shows trimming of 3 bases on V and 0 bases on J, and the gene matches do not reach 4 bases of it. CDR1 is given as KGHSH and CDR2 as LQKENI, both from the germline V gene. The CDR3 covers 15 residues, taking in both the cysteine and the phenylalanine. Only the CDR3 DNA stays, 45 bases, in frame from base 1. Whole blood was collected in K2EDTA tubes by collaborating institutions according to the institutions' own protocols. For TCRbeta analysis, collaborators shipped samples in one of three forms: frozen whole blood, isolated PBMCs, or DNA extracted from either of those sample types. The immunoSEQ Assay, a bias-controlled multiplex PCR, was used to amplify TCRbeta CDR3 regions from genomic DNA. The original pipeline was this. Within the assay, amplification of reference gene primers was used to estimate how many nucleated cells each sample contained. To quantify the absolute abundance of each unique TCRbeta CDR3 rearrangement, sequence reads were collapsed and filtered. For each sample, productive Simpson clonality was calculated as the square root of Simpson's diversity index over productive rearrangements. In its TCRdb copy, this immuneACCESS table keeps in-frame sequences only and misses some clones. Where compared with another copy, unresolved V genes explain less than half of these, and the others have no known cause. V and J calls and clone size follow that table, whereas D and trimming were derived from the DNA. Present in this sample are roughly 85,000 clones, 86% of which were seen just once. Together, the top ten hold about 26% of the sample.

This specimen comes from a study of blood T cell repertoires in COVID-19 (dated by TCRdb to the early 2020s). As for the study more broadly: Samples from collaborators originated in the United States, Italy and Spain and spanned both the acute and convalescent phases of COVID-19. The material from the prospective study consisted of cDNA or gDNA derived from T cells, B-cell-depleted T cells, or PBMCs. The dataset comprised deeply sampled blood TCRbeta repertoires from subjects exposed to, actively infected with, or recovered from COVID-19. The repertoires were released in a freely available public database meant as a resource for research on the immune response to SARS-CoV-2. The samples were drawn from two sources: the first 160 participants of the ongoing ImmuneRACE study, and 950 to 1,500 subjects contributed by 6 global collaborators. Nearly every sample came with metadata listing a de-identified subject ID, COVID-19 status, age in years and sex. Where available, HLA class I and class II types were taken from metadata supplied by the sample provider and were not determined by assay-based typing.

Results the study describes overall, beyond this receptor: Clinical and demographic metadata were provided uncurated, with the amount varying by source and participant.

This receptor chain uses TRBV18 and TRBJ1-1, and TRBD1 matches 7 of the central bases. Sequenced material: peripheral blood. The receptor comes from a man between 50 and 59 years old with active or convalescent COVID-19. DNA sequence: TGTGCCAGCTCACCGCGGACAGGCATGAACACTGAAGCTTTCTTT. It codes for CASSPRTGMNTEAFF.